These 26 T cell receptor beta chains came from one sample sequenced in a study of cytomegalovirus exposure and HLA in healthy donors. Researchers ran the PCR with 60 Vbeta and 13 Jbeta primers. Assay used: immunoSEQ multiplex PCR; TCRdb lists only in-frame clones, some missing. The data contain under 150,000 clones, about 79% of them seen just once; the ten biggest clones take up approximately 2.4%. The sequencing sample was made of PBMCs. Source of these receptors: a middle-aged man in good health and CMV-seronegative.

J is TRBJ1-1 and V is TRBV30; 7 bases map to TRBD1. This CDR3 has 13 residues. Trimming cost V 6 bases and J 5 bases; bases outside gene matches: 9. CDR1 is GTSNPN and CDR2 is SVGIG in the germline V gene (reference sequence). The CDR3 sequence is CACVGGGRTEAFF. For the CDR3, the DNA is TGTGCCTGCGTAGGAGGGGGCCGTACTGAAGCTTTCTTT.

V usage is TRBV11-2 and J usage is TRBJ2-3; D perhaps matches TRBD2 (7 bases). This CDR3 is built from 17 residues. Germline V CDR1 and CDR2: SGHAT, FQNNGV. V was trimmed by 6 bases and J by 0 bases, leaving 19 bases between them. CDR3: CASRFPFRGASTDTQYF. The CDR3 coding sequence is TGTGCCAGCAGATTTCCGTTTCGGGGGGCCAGCACAGATACGCAGTATTTT.

The rearrangement uses TRBV4-2 and TRBJ1-6; D gene unclear. Trimming took off 1 base at V and 6 bases at J, with 13 bases between the two ends. This CDR3 contains 16 residues. The V gene's germline CDR1 is LGHNA and CDR2 YNFKEQ. CDR3 sequence reads: CASSQAGGLGNSPLHF. The CDR3 coding sequence is TGTGCCAGCAGCCAAGCGGGTGGTCTGGGTAATTCACCCCTCCACTTT.

This clone was counted between two and nine times. The chain recombines TRBV30 with TRBJ1-6, with a tentative D call TRBD1 (5 bases). Trimming left V 5 bases short and J 8 bases short, with 16 bases between. This CDR3 is built from 14 residues. Germline CDR1 is GTSNPN and CDR2 is SVGIG (reference sequence). The CDR3 protein is CAWGVGTSHSPLHF. CDR3 DNA sequence: TGTGCCTGGGGGGTCGGGACTTCACATTCACCCCTCCACTTT. Combining the CDR3 with reference TRBV30 and TRBJ1-6 gives the whole variable domain SQTIHQWPATLVQPVGSPLSLECTVEGTSNPNLYWYRQAAGRGLQLLFYSVGIGQISSEVPQNLSASRPQDRQFILSSKKLLLSDSGFYLCAWGVGTSHSPLHFGNGTRLTVT.

The rearrangement joins TRBV23-1 to TRBJ1-2; TRBD1 might be the D (6 bases). TRBV23-1 carries the ORF label, with uncertain function. Trimming took off 8 bases at V and 4 bases at J, with 23 bases between the two ends. The CDR3 sequence is 16 residues long. Here the CDR3 DNA reads TGCGCCAGCGCGAGCGGGGGGCTGTGTAAAAGCTATGGCTACACCTTC. Translation gives CASASGGLCKSYGYTF.

CDR3 loop: CATSRARVRGNEQFF. DNA for the CDR3: TGTGCCACCAGCAGAGCGAGAGTCAGGGGCAATGAGCAGTTCTTC. The chain combines TRBV15 with TRBJ2-1; a possible D gene is TRBD1 (6 bases). Per the germline V gene, CDR1 is LNHNV and CDR2 is YYDKDF (reference sequence). The CDR3 spans 15 residues. The V and J ends lost 1 base and 6 bases respectively, with 13 bases between them. The full variable domain, in which reference TRBV15 and TRBJ2-1 provide the parts outside the CDR3, is DAMVIQNPRYQVTQFGKPVTLSCSQTLNHNVMYWYQQKSSQAPKLLFHYYDKDFNNEADTPDNFQSRRPNTSFCFLDIRSPGLGDTAMYLCATSRARVRGNEQFFGPGTRLTVL.

The chain employs TRBV2 and TRBJ1-1; D gene ambiguous. The CDR3 consists of 13 residues. Germline CDR1 and CDR2: SNHLY and FYNNEI. V lost 2 bases to trimming and J lost 7 bases, with 11 bases between them. Here the CDR3 reads CASSEFSRLEAFF. The CDR3 bases are TGTGCCAGCAGTGAATTCTCACGACTTGAAGCTTTCTTT. The complete variable domain, with remaining parts taken from reference TRBV2 and TRBJ1-1, reads EPEVTQTPSHQVTQMGQEVILRCVPISNHLYFYWYRQILGQKVEFLVSFYNNEISEKSEIFDDQFSVERPDGSNFTLKIRSTKLEDSAMYFCASSEFSRLEAFFGQGTRLTVV.

The chain is built from TRBV5-1 and TRBJ1-2, with D possibly TRBD1 on 5 matching bases. CDR1 and CDR2 (germline): SGHRS, YFSETQ. The CDR3 runs to 14 residues. V lost 5 bases to trimming and J lost 3 bases, with 14 bases between them. As DNA, the CDR3 is TGCGCCAGCAGTTGGGGCGGCAGGGACTATGGCTACACCTTC. It yields the protein CASSWGGRDYGYTF.

The genes are TRBV6-1 and TRBJ2-7, with 9 positions matching TRBD1. The V gene end was trimmed by 4 bases and the J gene end by 2 bases; junction bases not matched to a gene: 6. This CDR3 is built from 15 residues. CDR1 is MNHNS, CDR2 SASEGT, per germline. The CDR3 nucleotides are TGTGCCAGCAGTGGAGGGACAGGGAGGACCTACGAGCAGTACTTC. It yields the protein CASSGGTGRTYEQYF.

V gene TRBV7-8 combines with J gene TRBJ1-1; D is possibly TRBD1 (5 bases). CDR1 and CDR2 from the germline V gene are SGHVS and FQNEAQ. The CDR3 consists of 12 residues. The V end was cut by 7 bases, the J end by 6 bases, with 12 bases between. The CDR3 reads CASTGRGPEAFF. The CDR3 DNA reads as TGTGCCAGCACCGGGAGGGGCCCTGAAGCTTTCTTT.

The chain couples TRBV7-9 to TRBJ1-2, with 9 bases that match TRBD1. Germline assignment: CDR1 SEHNR and CDR2 FQNEAQ (reference sequence). This CDR3 region has 14 residues. The trim removed 4 bases at V and 8 bases at J, leaving 8 bases unmatched. CDR3 residues: CASSSPGQGGGYTF. CDR3 DNA: TGTGCCAGCAGCTCACCGGGACAGGGAGGAGGCTACACCTTC.

The chain is built from TRBV9 and TRBJ1-4, with 8 bases identical to TRBD1. V trimming: 4 bases; J trimming: 0 bases; junction bases outside the gene matches: 5. Germline assignment: CDR1 SGDLS and CDR2 YYNGEE. The CDR3 spans 16 residues. The CDR3 is CASSPGQGATNEKLFF. CDR3 DNA: TGTGCCAGCAGCCCCGGACAGGGAGCAACTAATGAAAAACTGTTTTTT.

This chain uses TRBV4-2 with TRBJ2-5; maybe TRBD2 (6 bases). CDR1 and CDR2 (germline): LGHNA, YNFKEQ. The CDR3 contains 14 residues. The V and J ends lost 1 base and 4 bases respectively, with 10 bases between them. The CDR3 is CASSQGRGRETQYF. DNA for the CDR3: TGTGCCAGCAGCCAAGGGCGGGGTCGAGAGACCCAGTACTTC.

The chain combines TRBV7-9 with TRBJ2-2; 7 bases match TRBD2. CDR1 and CDR2 from the germline V gene are SEHNR and FQNEAQ (reference sequence). The CDR3 totals 16 residues. V lost 5 bases to trimming and J lost 2 bases; unmatched junction nucleotides: 8. CDR3 sequence reads: CASSPTSGANTGELFF. As DNA, the CDR3 is TGTGCCAGCAGCCCAACCAGCGGGGCTAACACCGGGGAGCTGTTTTTT.

This clone showed up just once. This sequence joins TRBV5-6 and TRBJ2-2; D uncertain. V was cut by 0 bases and J by 8 bases, with 5 bases left in between. CDR1 is SGHDT, CDR2 YYEEEE, per germline. This CDR3 has 12 amino acids. The CDR3 region has the DNA TGTGCCAGCAGCTTGGATCTAGGGGAGCTGTTTTTT. Translated: CASSLDLGELFF.

J is TRBJ1-5 and V is TRBV19; the D is unclear. The CDR3 extends over 14 amino acids. V lost 4 bases, J lost 0 bases, and 7 bases lay in between. Germline CDR1 and CDR2: LNHDA and SQIVND (reference sequence). CDR3 loop: CASSRDSSNQPQHF. DNA for the CDR3: TGTGCCAGTAGTAGAGATAGTAGCAATCAGCCCCAGCATTTT. Full variable domain (remainder filled in from reference TRBV19 and TRBJ1-5): DGGITQSPKYLFRKEGQNVTLSCEQNLNHDAMYWYRQDPGQGLRLIYYSQIVNDFQKGDIAEGYSVSREKKESFPLTVTSAQKNPTAFYLCASSRDSSNQPQHFGDGTRLSIL.

This chain links TRBV5-1 with TRBJ2-1; TRBD1 agrees at 11 bases. With V trimmed by 4 bases and J by 6 bases, 9 bases remained unmatched. Germline-derived CDR1 and CDR2 are SGHRS and YFSETQ. CDR3 length: 16 amino acids. Written as DNA, the CDR3 is TGCGCCAGCAGCCTACTAGGACAGGGGGCTAGCAATGAGCAGTTCTTC. Protein: CASSLLGQGASNEQFF.

This sequence joins TRBV5-1 and TRBJ2-2, with TRBD2 matching 12 bases. Germline CDR1 is SGHRS and CDR2 is YFSETQ. The V gene end was trimmed by 4 bases and the J gene end by 1 base; junction bases not matched to a gene: 2. The CDR3 covers 16 residues. The CDR3 nucleotides read TGCGCCAGCAGCATGGGACTAGCGGGGAACACCGGGGAGCTGTTTTTT. Protein sequence: CASSMGLAGNTGELFF.

The chain uses TRBV6-1 and TRBJ1-2; 9 nucleotides agree with TRBD1. The germline V gene has CDR1 MNHNS and CDR2 SASEGT. The CDR3 totals 15 residues. The trim removed 5 bases at V and 5 bases at J, leaving 9 bases unmatched. The CDR3 DNA reads TGTGCCAGCAGTCCAACCGGGACAGGGACTTATGGCTACACCTTC. Protein product: CASSPTGTGTYGYTF.

The rearrangement links TRBV19 to TRBJ2-7; 9 bases agree with TRBD1. CDR1 and CDR2 from the germline V gene are LNHDA and SQIVND (reference sequence). CDR3 size: 12 residues. The ends lost 5 bases at V and 6 bases at J; junction bases unmatched: 2. CDR3 sequence reads: CASSGQGIEQYF. The CDR3 coding sequence is TGTGCCAGTAGTGGACAGGGGATCGAGCAGTACTTC.

Only one count was recorded for this clone. This chain uses TRBV10-2 with TRBJ2-3; D may be TRBD2 (5 bases). Germline V gives CDR1 WSHSY, CDR2 SAAADI. The CDR3 extends over 13 amino acids. V lost 6 bases to trimming and J lost 1 base, with 8 bases between them. CDR3 bases: TGCGCCAGCAGGGACGGGGGCACAGATACGCAGTATTTT. Residues: CASRDGGTDTQYF.

The chain recombines TRBV30 with TRBJ2-3; possible D gene TRBD2, 6 bases. With 5 bases removed from V and 8 bases from J, the gap between germline ends came to 20 bases. The CDR3 is made up of 14 amino acids. Germline assignment: CDR1 GTSNPN and CDR2 SVGIG (reference sequence). The CDR3 is CAWAPGLRDSTQYF. The CDR3 DNA is TGTGCCTGGGCTCCGGGCTTGCGGGATAGTACGCAGTATTTT. The whole variable domain, filled in from reference TRBV30 and TRBJ2-3, reads SQTIHQWPATLVQPVGSPLSLECTVEGTSNPNLYWYRQAAGRGLQLLFYSVGIGQISSEVPQNLSASRPQDRQFILSSKKLLLSDSGFYLCAWAPGLRDSTQYFGPGTRLTVL.

This clone is a singleton in its sample. This chain connects TRBV7-8 to TRBJ2-7; TRBD2 aligns across 7 bases. CDR1 and CDR2 (germline): SGHVS, FQNEAQ. CDR3 length: 14 amino acids. The ends lost 5 bases at V and 3 bases at J; junction bases unmatched: 7. CDR3: CASSKREGNYEQYF. CDR3 DNA sequence: TGTGCCAGCAGCAAAAGGGAGGGCAACTACGAGCAGTACTTC.

The chain employs TRBV28 and TRBJ1-1; D is uncertain. CDR3 length: 12 amino acids. The ends were cut back, 6 bases at V and 8 bases at J, with 13 bases in the middle. Germline CDR1 reads MDHEN; CDR2 reads SYDVKM. The CDR3 region has the DNA TGTGCCAGCAGCCGAGGAATCGGGGAAGCTTTCTTT. It encodes CASSRGIGEAFF.

The rearrangement joins TRBV4-2 to TRBJ1-1; 7 bases map to TRBD1. The V and J ends lost 0 bases and 5 bases, in that order; junction bases with no gene match: 9. Germline lookup yields CDR1 LGHNA and CDR2 YNFKEQ. CDR3 length: 16 amino acids. In nucleotides, the CDR3 is TGTGCCAGCAGCCAAGACCTTCGGACAGGTTGGACTGAAGCTTTCTTT. Its translation: CASSQDLRTGWTEAFF.

This clone was seen a single time. The chain combines TRBV7-6 with TRBJ1-2; D gene uncertain. The CDR3 is 14 amino acids. The germline CDR1 and CDR2 sequences are SGHVS and FNYEAQ. The V gene lost 1 base and the J gene lost 2 bases, with 8 bases spanning the gap. CDR3 DNA: TGTGCCAGCAGCTTAGATCGGGGAAACTATGGCTACACCTTC. It encodes CASSLDRGNYGYTF.